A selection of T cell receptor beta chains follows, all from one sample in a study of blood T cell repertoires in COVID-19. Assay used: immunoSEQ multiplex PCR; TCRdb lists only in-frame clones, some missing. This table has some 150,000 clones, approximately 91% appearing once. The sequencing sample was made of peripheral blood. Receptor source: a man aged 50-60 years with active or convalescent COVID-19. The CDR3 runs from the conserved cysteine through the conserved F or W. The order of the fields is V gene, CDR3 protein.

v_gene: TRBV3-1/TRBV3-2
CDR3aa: CASSHSSGSNEKLFF

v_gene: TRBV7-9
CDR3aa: CASSLKGFGGRSNEKLFF

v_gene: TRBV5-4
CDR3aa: CASSLSAGGPSNEQYF

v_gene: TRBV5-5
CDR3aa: CASSLPVGWDSSYEQYF

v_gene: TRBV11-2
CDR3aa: CASSSGLAVPEQYF

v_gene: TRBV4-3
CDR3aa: CASSQGGGPKNIQYF

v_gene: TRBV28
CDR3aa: CASSLTGTNQPQHF

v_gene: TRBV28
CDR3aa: CASSLGQTPAKLFF

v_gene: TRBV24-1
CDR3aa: CATSDIQRGPQYF

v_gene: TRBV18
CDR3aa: CASSPELLRGSSYNSPLHF

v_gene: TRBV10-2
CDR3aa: CASSEPDRGNSPLHF

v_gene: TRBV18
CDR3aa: CASSPTPIGIQETQYF

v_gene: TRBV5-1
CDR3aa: CASSLGFSLHSGGGSSTDTQYF

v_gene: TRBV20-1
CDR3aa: CSASLTDTQYF

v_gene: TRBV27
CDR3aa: CASSLRQGALGNQPQHF

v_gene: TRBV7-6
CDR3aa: CASSPSDRIYPYEQYF

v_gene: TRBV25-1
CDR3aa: CASSEVGFSQGYEQYF

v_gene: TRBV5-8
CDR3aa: CASSAPSGRAGEQFF

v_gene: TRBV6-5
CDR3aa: CASLPGGRRGYEQYF

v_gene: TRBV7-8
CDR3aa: CASSLALIAGVETQYF

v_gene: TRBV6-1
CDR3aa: CASSAQPGGVGHEQFF

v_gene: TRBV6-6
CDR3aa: CASSPLAQSSYEQYF

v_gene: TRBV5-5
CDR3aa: CASTVEGGNTEAFF